The 10 T cell receptor beta chains in this list originate from one sample, sequenced in a study of blood T cell repertoires in COVID-19. TCRdb keeps only in-frame clones here, not all; method: immunoSEQ multiplex PCR. The data contain about 47,000 clones, 70% to 85% of them singletons. Input material: peripheral blood. The receptor set was obtained from a man aged 50 or older with acute or convalescent COVID-19.

The gene calls are TRBV6-1 and TRBJ2-7; D is undetermined. The V end lost 0 bases, the J end lost 3 bases, and 9 bases lay between the germline ends. This CDR3 contains 14 residues. CDR1 is MNHNS, CDR2 SASEGT, per germline. The chain's CDR3 is CASSEARLYYEQYF. The DNA for the CDR3 is TGTGCCAGCAGTGAAGCGCGGCTTTACTACGAGCAGTACTTC.

The J gene is TRBJ2-2, the V gene TRBV6-5; maybe TRBD1 (6 bases). The CDR3 is 15 amino acids. Per germline, CDR1 MNHEY and CDR2 SVGAGI. Trimming removed 4 bases at V and 6 bases at J, with 15 bases between. CDR3 protein: CASSFPSTGPGELFF. In DNA form, the CDR3 reads TGTGCCAGCAGTTTCCCTTCGACAGGACCCGGGGAGCTGTTTTTT.

The chain is built from TRBV9 and TRBJ2-3; 7 bases fit TRBD2. V trimming: 7 bases; J trimming: 3 bases; junction bases outside the gene matches: 8. Per the germline V gene, CDR1 is SGDLS and CDR2 is YYNGEE. This CDR3 has 14 amino acids. This CDR3 reads CASARTSYTDTQYF. In DNA, the CDR3 is TGTGCCAGCGCACGGACTAGTTATACAGATACGCAGTATTTT.

The chain recombines TRBV27 with TRBJ2-1, with 8 nucleotides matching TRBD1. With 4 bases clipped from V and 8 bases from J, the junction kept 10 bases outside the gene matches. The CDR3 spans 15 residues. Germline loops: CDR1 MNHEY, CDR2 SMNVEV (reference sequence). The CDR3 sequence: CASSWTGTGFDEQFF. DNA for the CDR3: TGTGCCAGCAGTTGGACCGGGACAGGCTTCGATGAGCAGTTCTTC.

The table lists this clone with a count of one. The chain has TRBV3-1 (or the pseudogene TRBV3-2) and TRBJ2-7, with TRBD2 as a possible D gene (5 bases). The CDR3 covers 14 residues. CDR1 and CDR2 from the germline V gene are LGHDT and YNNKEL (reference sequence). V lost 1 base and J lost 4, with 11 bases in between. The CDR3 reads CASSQAGVDYEQYF. CDR3 sequence (DNA): TGTGCCAGCAGCCAAGCCGGGGTTGATTACGAGCAGTACTTC.

J is TRBJ1-5 and V is TRBV6-5; 9 nucleotides match TRBD1. This CDR3 is built from 15 residues. The junction had 5 bases not matched to a gene; V was cut back by 1 base and J by 7 bases. The germline gives CDR1 MNHEY, CDR2 SVGAGI. CDR3 amino acids: CASSYYPGTGQPQHF. CDR3 DNA: TGTGCCAGCAGTTACTATCCAGGGACAGGGCAGCCCCAGCATTTT.

This chain joins TRBV10-3 and TRBJ2-5, with D unclear. The germline CDR1 and CDR2 sequences are ENHRY and SYGVKD. CDR3 length: 13 residues. V shed 7 bases and J shed 0 bases, with 9 bases lying between them. CDR3 loop: CAIKTENQETQYF. CDR3 nucleotides: TGTGCCATCAAAACCGAGAACCAAGAGACCCAGTACTTC.

The V gene is TRBV7-9, the J gene TRBJ2-1, with 13 positions matching TRBD2. Germline V gene data show CDR1 as SEHNR and CDR2 as FQNEAQ (reference sequence). V lost 5 bases and J lost 0; bases outside the gene matches: 7. This CDR3 is 18 amino acids long. DNA for the CDR3: TGTGCCAGCAGCCCAGGACTAGCGGGAGACGACTCCTACAATGAGCAGTTCTTC. Its translation is CASSPGLAGDDSYNEQFF.

V gene TRBV7-3 combines with J gene TRBJ2-1; 10 bases are shared with TRBD1. Germline-derived CDR1 and CDR2 are SGHTA and FQGTGA. V was pared by 5 bases and J by 4 bases, with 8 bases of the junction left unmatched. This CDR3 has 16 residues. The CDR3 DNA follows: TGTGCCAGCAGCCCCTTGGGGGGACAGGGGTACAATGAGCAGTTCTTC. Translating gives CASSPLGGQGYNEQFF.

The chain carries TRBV6-1 and TRBJ1-5; 7 bases map to TRBD1. This CDR3 has 15 amino acids. The V gene end was trimmed by 2 bases and the J gene end by 3 bases; junction bases not matched to a gene: 4. In germline, CDR1 is MNHNS, CDR2 SASEGT. CDR3 region: CASSETRGDNQPQHF. The CDR3 DNA reads TGTGCCAGCAGTGAAACCAGGGGGGACAATCAGCCCCAGCATTTT.